The next 5 T cell receptor beta chains were all read from a single sample in a study of blood T cell repertoires in COVID-19. TCRdb's copy holds only in-frame clones and misses some; the assay was immunoSEQ multiplex PCR. The sample contains about 240,000 clones, 65% to 90% of which appear only once. Sequencing was carried out using peripheral blood. These receptors originate from a woman aged 65 to 85 with acute or convalescent COVID-19.

This chain joins TRBV3-1 (or the pseudogene TRBV3-2) and TRBJ1-1, with unresolved D. There are 15 residues in the CDR3. The V end was cut by 3 bases, the J end by 0 bases, with 11 bases between. Germline CDR1 and CDR2: LGHDT and YNNKEL (reference sequence). The CDR3: CASSQTSALNTEAFF. As DNA, the CDR3 is TGTGCCAGCAGCCAGACTTCAGCCCTGAACACTGAAGCTTTCTTT.

This clone came up a few times. This chain links TRBV24-1 with TRBJ1-2; D perhaps matches TRBD1 (6 bases). Per germline, CDR1 KGHDR and CDR2 SFDVKD. The CDR3 totals 14 residues. V was clipped by 6 bases and J by 3 bases, with 13 bases between them. CDR3 loop: CATSPDSSYYGYTF. Here the CDR3 DNA reads TGTGCCACCAGTCCGGACAGCTCCTACTATGGCTACACCTTC.

The V and J genes are TRBV6-5 and TRBJ2-7, with 11 bases identical to TRBD1. J lost 3 bases, V lost 7 bases, and 5 bases had no gene match. The CDR3 consists of 14 residues. Looked up from germline, CDR1 is MNHEY and CDR2 is SVGAGI. The CDR3: CASTPGTGGYEQYF. The CDR3 DNA sequence: TGTGCCAGCACCCCCGGGACAGGGGGCTACGAGCAGTACTTC.

This clone was counted a single time. The chain has TRBV7-2 and TRBJ2-7, with D perhaps matching TRBD2 (7 bases). The length of the CDR3 is 16 residues. Trimming cost V 4 bases and J 0 bases, with 16 bases left between them. The V gene's germline CDR1 is SGHTA and CDR2 FQGNSA. CDR3 DNA: TGTGCCAGCAGCTCTAGCCGGGGGGCGGTCTCCTACGAGCAGTACTTC. Translated, it gives CASSSSRGAVSYEQYF.

This clone has only one observation. CDR3 sequence reads: CATSDGSSGGRQETQYF. The CDR3 nucleotides are TGTGCCACCAGTGATGGCTCTAGCGGGGGCCGTCAAGAGACCCAGTACTTC. V usage is TRBV24-1 and J usage is TRBJ2-5, with 10 bases lining up with TRBD2. The germline V gene encodes CDR1 KGHDR and CDR2 SFDVKD. The CDR3 extends over 17 amino acids. Trimming took 3 bases from V and 2 from J; bases not matched to a gene: 8.